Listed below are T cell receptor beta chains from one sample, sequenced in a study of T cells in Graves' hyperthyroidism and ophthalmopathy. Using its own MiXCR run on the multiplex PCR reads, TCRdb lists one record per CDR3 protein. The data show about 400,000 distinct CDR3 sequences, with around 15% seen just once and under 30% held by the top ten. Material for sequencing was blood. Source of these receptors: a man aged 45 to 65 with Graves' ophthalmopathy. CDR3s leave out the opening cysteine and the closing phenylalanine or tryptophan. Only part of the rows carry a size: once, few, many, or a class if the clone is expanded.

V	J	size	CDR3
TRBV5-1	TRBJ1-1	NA	ASRQGGSTEAL
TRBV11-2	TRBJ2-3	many	ASSSTGGTDTQY
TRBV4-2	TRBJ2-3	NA	ASSQDPSGSTDTQY
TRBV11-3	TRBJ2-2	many	ASSPIWGKGELF
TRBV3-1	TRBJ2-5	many	ASSQDTGGQY
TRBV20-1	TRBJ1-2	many	SAPGTVNYGYT
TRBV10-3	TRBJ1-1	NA	AITDPHDRGGTEAF
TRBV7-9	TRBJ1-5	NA	ASSLDGIPNQPQH
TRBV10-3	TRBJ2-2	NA	AINTSGGNTGELF
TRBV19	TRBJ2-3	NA	ASSIEGGTQY
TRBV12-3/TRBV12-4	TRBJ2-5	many	ASRPTSGDKETQY
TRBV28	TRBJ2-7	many	ASSTIGTGQAYEQY
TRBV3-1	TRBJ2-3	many	ASSHFSLAGGQDTQY
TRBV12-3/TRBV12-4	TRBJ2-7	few	ASSGQVPYEQY
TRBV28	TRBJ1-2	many	ASSFSEGYINGYT
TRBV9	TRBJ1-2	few	ASSGRDRPLYGYT
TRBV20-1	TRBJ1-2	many	SAYDRGLGYT
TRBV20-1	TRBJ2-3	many	SAEAGFWGPDTQY
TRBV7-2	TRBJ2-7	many	ASSSGAVLEQY